These T cell receptor beta chains were read from a single sample in a study of blood T cell repertoires in COVID-19. Assay: immunoSEQ multiplex PCR; the TCRdb copy retains only in-frame clones and omits some. Found here are approximately 90,000 clones, about 85% of them singletons; the top ten hold around 4%. The sequenced material came from peripheral blood. The receptors derive from a man between 60 and 75 years old with acute or convalescent COVID-19. Each CDR3 is given with its conserved first and last residue. The order of the fields is J gene, V gene, clone size, D gene, CDR3 protein, CDR3 DNA. D genes are given only for firm matches. Clone sizes are given selectively: once, few, many, or a class where the clone is expanded.

>TRBJ2-1|TRBV11-3|.|.
CASSLGTSLSYNEQFF
TGTGCCAGCAGCTTAGGTACTAGCCTCTCCTACAATGAGCAGTTCTTC
>TRBJ1-1|TRBV9|.|.
CASSPRPGTEAFF
TGTGCCAGCAGCCCCCGACCGGGGACTGAAGCTTTCTTT
>TRBJ2-3|TRBV10-3|.|TRBD2
CAASGEVYTQYF
TGTGCCGCCAGCGGGGAGGTCTACACGCAGTATTTT
>TRBJ1-5|TRBV2|.|.
CATQDGRGGNSNQPQHF
TGTGCCACCCAGGACGGCAGGGGAGGGAATAGCAATCAGCCCCAGCATTTT
>TRBJ1-5|TRBV19|.|TRBD1
CASSNPGTGGNQPQHF
TGTGCCAGTAGCAACCCCGGGACAGGGGGCAATCAGCCCCAGCATTTT
>TRBJ2-1|TRBV9|.|TRBD2
CASSQGLAGRNEQFF
TGTGCCAGCAGCCAGGGACTAGCGGGGAGGAATGAGCAGTTCTTC
>TRBJ1-5|TRBV30|.|.
CAWSATVTNQPQHF
TGTGCCTGGAGTGCTACAGTGACAAATCAGCCCCAGCATTTT
>TRBJ2-1|TRBV6-1|.|TRBD2
CASSEIRTSNEQFF
TGTGCCAGCAGTGAAATAAGGACTAGTAACGAGCAGTTCTTC
>TRBJ2-3|TRBV10-3|.|TRBD2
CAISELAGAVDTQYF
TGTGCCATCAGCGAATTAGCGGGAGCGGTAGATACGCAGTATTTT
>TRBJ2-7|TRBV12-3/TRBV12-4|.|TRBD1
CASSRDRDYEQYF
TGTGCCAGCAGTCGGGACAGGGACTACGAGCAGTACTTC
>TRBJ2-3|TRBV5-1|.|TRBD1
CASSLQGQTSTDTQYF
TGCGCCAGCAGCCTACAGGGGCAAACTAGCACAGATACGCAGTATTTT
>TRBJ1-6|TRBV3-1/TRBV3-2|.|.
CASSQTSAYNSPLHF
TGTGCCAGCAGCCAGACGAGCGCGTATAATTCACCCCTCCACTTT
>TRBJ2-5|TRBV27|.|TRBD1
CASSSTGYGETQYF
TGTGCCAGCAGTTCGACAGGGTACGGAGAGACCCAGTACTTC
>TRBJ2-5|TRBV18|.|TRBD2
CASSPTVAGEWETQYF
TGTGCCAGCTCACCAACAGTAGCGGGGGAGTGGGAGACCCAGTACTTC
>TRBJ2-5|TRBV2|.|.
CASSGGPSQETQYF
TGTGCCAGCAGTGGGGGCCCTTCCCAAGAGACCCAGTACTTC
>TRBJ2-1|TRBV5-6|.|TRBD2
CASSLISGRVDEQFF
TGTGCCAGCAGCCTAATTAGCGGGAGGGTCGATGAGCAGTTCTTC
>TRBJ1-2|TRBV7-2|.|.
CASSAGSGTNYGYTF
TGTGCCAGCAGCGCAGGATCAGGGACAAACTATGGCTACACCTTC
>TRBJ2-1|TRBV6-5|.|TRBD2
CASTPSGNSYNEQFF
TGTGCCAGCACCCCTAGCGGAAACTCCTACAATGAGCAGTTCTTC
>TRBJ1-5|TRBV3-1/TRBV3-2|.|.
CASSQGGHGNQPQHF
TGTGCCAGCAGCCAAGGGGGGCATGGCAATCAGCCCCAGCATTTT
>TRBJ1-5|TRBV15|once|.
CATSRSNSNQPQHF
TGTGCCACCAGCAGGTCTAATAGCAATCAGCCCCAGCATTTT
>TRBJ1-3|TRBV30|.|.
CAWSSGVSGNTIYF
TGTGCCTGGAGCTCAGGGGTCTCTGGAAACACCATATATTTT
>TRBJ2-1|TRBV11-1|.|TRBD1
CASSLVRTGYNEQFF
TGTGCCAGCAGCTTAGTGAGGACAGGCTACAATGAGCAGTTCTTC
>TRBJ2-1|TRBV7-9|.|TRBD2
CASSLTGLAHNEQFF
TGTGCCAGCAGCTTAACGGGACTAGCGCACAATGAGCAGTTCTTC
>TRBJ1-3|TRBV30|.|.
CAWSSGGDGNTIYF
TGTGCCTGGAGTAGTGGGGGCGATGGAAACACCATATATTTT
>TRBJ2-5|TRBV5-4|.|.
CASSLARGQETQYF
TGTGCCAGCAGCTTGGCTCGCGGACAAGAGACCCAGTACTTC
>TRBJ2-1|TRBV6-5|.|TRBD2
CASSTGLAAYNEQFF
TGTGCCAGCAGTACCGGACTAGCGGCCTACAATGAGCAGTTCTTC
>TRBJ2-2|TRBV10-2|.|TRBD2
CASSEVVAGANTGELFF
TGCGCCAGCAGTGAGGTAGTAGCGGGAGCGAACACCGGGGAGCTGTTTTTT
>TRBJ2-3|TRBV4-1|.|.
CASSHLRGGDTQYF
TGCGCCAGCAGCCATCTAAGGGGAGGAGATACGCAGTATTTT
>TRBJ2-3|TRBV5-1|.|TRBD2
CASSLATLAGGPTDTQYF
TGCGCCAGCAGCTTGGCCACCCTAGCGGGGGGTCCCACAGATACGCAGTATTTT
>TRBJ2-3|TRBV19|.|TRBD2
CASSSGGSVDTQYF
TGTGCCAGTAGTTCGGGCGGGAGTGTAGATACGCAGTATTTT
>TRBJ2-3|TRBV11-2|.|TRBD2
CASSATGLAGLSTDTQYF
TGTGCCAGCAGCGCAACGGGACTAGCGGGCCTAAGCACAGATACGCAGTATTTT
>TRBJ2-3|TRBV18|.|TRBD2
CASSPNKQLARYTDTQYF
TGTGCCAGCTCACCAAATAAACAACTAGCGCGATACACAGATACGCAGTATTTT